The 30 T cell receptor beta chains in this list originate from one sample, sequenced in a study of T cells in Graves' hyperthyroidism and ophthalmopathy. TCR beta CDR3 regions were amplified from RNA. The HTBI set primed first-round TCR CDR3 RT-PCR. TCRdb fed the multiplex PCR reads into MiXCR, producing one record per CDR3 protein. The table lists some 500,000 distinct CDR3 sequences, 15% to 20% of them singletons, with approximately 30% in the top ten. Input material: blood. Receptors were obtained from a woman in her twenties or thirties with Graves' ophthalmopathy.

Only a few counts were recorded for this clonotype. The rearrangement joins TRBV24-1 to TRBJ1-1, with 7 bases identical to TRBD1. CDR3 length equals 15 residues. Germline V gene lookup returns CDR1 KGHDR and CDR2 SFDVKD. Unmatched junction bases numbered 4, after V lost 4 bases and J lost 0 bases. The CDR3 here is CATSDSGTVNTEAFF. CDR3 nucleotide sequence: TGTGCCACCAGTGACTCCGGGACAGTGAACACTGAAGCTTTCTTT.

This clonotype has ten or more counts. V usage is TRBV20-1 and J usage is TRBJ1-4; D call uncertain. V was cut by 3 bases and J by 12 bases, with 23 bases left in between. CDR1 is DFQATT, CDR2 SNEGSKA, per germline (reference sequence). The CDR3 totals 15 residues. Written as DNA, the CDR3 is TGCAGTGCTAGTGGTCCCGGGCCTCCCTTCGCCGAACTGTTTTTT. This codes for CSASGPGPPFAELFF.

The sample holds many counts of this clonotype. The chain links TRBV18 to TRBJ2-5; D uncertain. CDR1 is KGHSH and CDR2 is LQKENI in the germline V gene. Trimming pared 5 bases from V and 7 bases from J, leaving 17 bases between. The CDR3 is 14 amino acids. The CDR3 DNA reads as TGTGCCAGCTCATCTGATTCACTGGGTGCGACCCAGTACTTC. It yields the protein CASSSDSLGATQYF.

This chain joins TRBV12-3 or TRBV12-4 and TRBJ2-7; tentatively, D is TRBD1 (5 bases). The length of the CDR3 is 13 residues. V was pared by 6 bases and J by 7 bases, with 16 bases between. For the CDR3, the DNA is TGTGCCAGCAGCCAGCAGGGTTATGGGGAGCAGTACTTC. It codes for CASSQQGYGEQYF.

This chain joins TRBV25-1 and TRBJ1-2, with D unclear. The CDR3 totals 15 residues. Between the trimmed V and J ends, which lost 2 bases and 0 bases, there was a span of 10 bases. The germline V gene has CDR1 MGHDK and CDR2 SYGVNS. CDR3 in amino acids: CASSEPGRANYGYTF. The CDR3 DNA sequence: TGTGCCAGCAGTGAACCAGGACGAGCTAACTATGGCTACACCTTC.

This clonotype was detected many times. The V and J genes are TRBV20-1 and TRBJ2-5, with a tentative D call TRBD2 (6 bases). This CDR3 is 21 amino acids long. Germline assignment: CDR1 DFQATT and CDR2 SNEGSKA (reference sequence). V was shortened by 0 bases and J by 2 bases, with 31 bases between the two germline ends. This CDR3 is CSARDQQEGLPGGGFQETQYF. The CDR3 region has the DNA TGCAGTGCTAGAGATCAGCAGGAGGGTCTACCCGGAGGCGGCTTTCAAGAGACCCAGTACTTC.

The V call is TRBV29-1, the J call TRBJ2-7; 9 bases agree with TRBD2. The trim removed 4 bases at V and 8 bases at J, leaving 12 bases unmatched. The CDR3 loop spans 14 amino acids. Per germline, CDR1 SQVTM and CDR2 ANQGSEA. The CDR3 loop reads CSVAMTSGILKQYF. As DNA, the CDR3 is TGCAGCGTTGCAATGACTAGCGGTATCCTTAAGCAGTACTTC.

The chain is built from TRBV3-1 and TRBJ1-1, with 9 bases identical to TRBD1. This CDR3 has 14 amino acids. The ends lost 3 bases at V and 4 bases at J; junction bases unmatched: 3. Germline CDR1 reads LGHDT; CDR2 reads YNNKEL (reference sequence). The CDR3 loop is CASSQDRGFTEAFF. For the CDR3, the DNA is TGTGCCAGCAGCCAGGACAGGGGTTTCACTGAAGCTTTCTTT.

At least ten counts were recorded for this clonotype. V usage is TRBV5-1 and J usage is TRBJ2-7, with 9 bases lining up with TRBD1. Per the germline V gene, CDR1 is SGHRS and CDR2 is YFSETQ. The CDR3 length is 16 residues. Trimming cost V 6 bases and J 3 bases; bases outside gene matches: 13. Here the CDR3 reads CASKPSTGTGYYEQYF. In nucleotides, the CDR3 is TGCGCCAGCAAACCGTCCACCGGGACAGGGTACTACGAGCAGTACTTC.

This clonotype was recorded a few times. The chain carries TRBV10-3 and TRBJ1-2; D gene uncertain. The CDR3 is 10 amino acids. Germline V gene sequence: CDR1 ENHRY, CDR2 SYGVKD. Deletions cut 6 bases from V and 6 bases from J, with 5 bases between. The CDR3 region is CAIRGDGYTF. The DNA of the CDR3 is TGTGCCATCAGGGGTGATGGCTACACCTTC.

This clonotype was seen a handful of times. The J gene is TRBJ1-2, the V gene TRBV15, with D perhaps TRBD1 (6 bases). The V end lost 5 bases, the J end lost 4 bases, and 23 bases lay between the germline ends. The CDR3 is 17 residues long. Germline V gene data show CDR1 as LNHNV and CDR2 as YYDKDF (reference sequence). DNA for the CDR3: TGTGCCACCAGCCCACGCATCACCCGGCCAGGGGCCTATGGCTACACCTTC. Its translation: CATSPRITRPGAYGYTF.

The CDR3 DNA sequence: TGTGCCAGCAGTGGGAGACAGGGGGCGACAGATACGCAGTATTTT. The encoded protein is CASSGRQGATDTQYF. The J gene is TRBJ2-3, the V gene TRBV6-1, with 10 nucleotides matching TRBD1. Germline CDR1 and CDR2: MNHNS and SASEGT. The V segment lost 4 bases and the J segment 3 bases; nucleotides outside the gene matches: 4. CDR3 length equals 15 residues.

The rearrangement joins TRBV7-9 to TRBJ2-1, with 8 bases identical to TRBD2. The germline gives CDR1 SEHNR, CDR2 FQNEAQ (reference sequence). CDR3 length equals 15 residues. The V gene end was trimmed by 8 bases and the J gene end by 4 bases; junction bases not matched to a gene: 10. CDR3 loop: CASRGREGSYNEQFF. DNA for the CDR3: TGTGCCAGCCGGGGACGGGAGGGTTCTTACAATGAGCAGTTCTTC.

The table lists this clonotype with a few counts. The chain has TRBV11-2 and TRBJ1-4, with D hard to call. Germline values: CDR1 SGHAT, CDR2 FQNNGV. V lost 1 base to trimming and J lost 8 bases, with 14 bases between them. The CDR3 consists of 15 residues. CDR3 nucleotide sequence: TGTGCCAGCAGCTTAGTAGGGCAGCGAGTCGAAAAACTGTTTTTT. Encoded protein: CASSLVGQRVEKLFF. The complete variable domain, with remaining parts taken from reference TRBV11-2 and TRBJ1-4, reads EAGVAQSPRYKIIEKRQSVAFWCNPISGHATLYWYQQILGQGPKLLIQFQNNGVVDDSQLPKDRFSAERLKGVDSTLKIQPAKLEDSAVYLCASSLVGQRVEKLFFGSGTQLSVL.

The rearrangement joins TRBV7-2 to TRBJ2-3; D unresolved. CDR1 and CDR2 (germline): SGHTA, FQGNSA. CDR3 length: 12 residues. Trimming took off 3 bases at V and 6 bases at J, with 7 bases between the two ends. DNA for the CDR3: TGTGCCAGCAGCTTCACGGCGGATACGCAGTATTTT. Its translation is CASSFTADTQYF.

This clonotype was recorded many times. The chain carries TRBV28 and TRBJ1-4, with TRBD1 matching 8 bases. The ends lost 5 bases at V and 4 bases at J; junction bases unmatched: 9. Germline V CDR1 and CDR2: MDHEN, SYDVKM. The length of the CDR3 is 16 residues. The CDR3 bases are TGTGCCAGCAGTCCCCAGGGGGCGCAGAATAATGAAAAACTGTTTTTT. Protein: CASSPQGAQNNEKLFF.

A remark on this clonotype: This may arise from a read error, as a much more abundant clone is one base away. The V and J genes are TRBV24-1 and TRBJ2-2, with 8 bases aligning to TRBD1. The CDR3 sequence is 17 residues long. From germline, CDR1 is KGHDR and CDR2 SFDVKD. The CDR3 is CAASDREGQGVSGELFF. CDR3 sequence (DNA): TGTGCCGCCAGTGACCGAGAAGGACAGGGCGTCTCCGGGGAGCTGTTTTTT.

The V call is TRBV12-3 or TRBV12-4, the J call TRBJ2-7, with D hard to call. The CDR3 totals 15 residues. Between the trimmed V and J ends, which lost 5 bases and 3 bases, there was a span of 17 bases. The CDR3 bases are TGTGCCAGCAGTCCTTTTTCCGGCTGGGGCTACGAGCAGTACTTC. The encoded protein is CASSPFSGWGYEQYF.

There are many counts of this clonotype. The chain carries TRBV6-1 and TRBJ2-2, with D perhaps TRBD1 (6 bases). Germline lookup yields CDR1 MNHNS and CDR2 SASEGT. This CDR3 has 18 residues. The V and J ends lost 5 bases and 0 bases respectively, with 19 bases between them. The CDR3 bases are TGTGCCAGCAGTCCCCGGACAGCTTCAACTTCGAACACCGGGGAGCTGTTTTTT. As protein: CASSPRTASTSNTGELFF.

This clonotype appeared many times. The CDR3 region is CASSSSPGQGAFKTQYF. Here the CDR3 DNA reads TGTGCCAGCAGCTCATCCCCCGGACAGGGGGCGTTTAAGACCCAGTACTTC. J is TRBJ2-5 and V is TRBV11-1; TRBD1 matches 11 bases. The CDR3 is 17 residues long. CDR1 and CDR2 (germline): SGHAT, FQDESV (reference sequence). The J segment lost 6 bases and the V segment lost 4 bases, leaving 13 bases of the junction unmatched.

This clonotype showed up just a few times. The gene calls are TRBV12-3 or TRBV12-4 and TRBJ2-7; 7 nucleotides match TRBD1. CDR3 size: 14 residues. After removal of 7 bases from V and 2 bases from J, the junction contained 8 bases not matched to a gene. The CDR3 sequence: CASNPTGTTYEQYF. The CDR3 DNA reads TGTGCCAGCAACCCGACAGGGACAACCTACGAGCAGTACTTC.

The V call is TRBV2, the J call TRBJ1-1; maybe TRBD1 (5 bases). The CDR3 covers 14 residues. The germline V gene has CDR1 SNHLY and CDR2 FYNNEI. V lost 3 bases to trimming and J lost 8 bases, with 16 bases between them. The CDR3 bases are TGTGCCAGCAGTGATAGCTGGGGGGTTAGGGAAGCTTTCTTT. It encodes CASSDSWGVREAFF.

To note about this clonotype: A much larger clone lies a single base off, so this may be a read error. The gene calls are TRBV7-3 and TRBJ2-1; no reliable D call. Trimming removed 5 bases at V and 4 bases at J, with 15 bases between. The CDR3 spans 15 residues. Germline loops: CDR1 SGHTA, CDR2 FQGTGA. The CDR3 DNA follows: TGTGCCAGCAGCCACCGACGGGTCTCTTACAATGAGCAGTTCTTC. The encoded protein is CASSHRRVSYNEQFF.

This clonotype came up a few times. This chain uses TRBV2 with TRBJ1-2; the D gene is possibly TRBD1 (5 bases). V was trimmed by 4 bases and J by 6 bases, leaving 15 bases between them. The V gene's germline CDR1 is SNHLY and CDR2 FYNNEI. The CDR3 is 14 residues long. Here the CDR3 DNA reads TGTGCCAGCAGTGTCGGGACCGTCTATAATGGCTACACCTTC. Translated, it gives CASSVGTVYNGYTF.

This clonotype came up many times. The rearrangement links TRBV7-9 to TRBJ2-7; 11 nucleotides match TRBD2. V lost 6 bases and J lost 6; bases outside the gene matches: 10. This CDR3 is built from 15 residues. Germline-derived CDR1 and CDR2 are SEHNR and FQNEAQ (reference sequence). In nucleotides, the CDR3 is TGTGCCAGCAGTCCTTTACTAGCGGGAGAGGGCGAGCAGTACTTC. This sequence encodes CASSPLLAGEGEQYF.

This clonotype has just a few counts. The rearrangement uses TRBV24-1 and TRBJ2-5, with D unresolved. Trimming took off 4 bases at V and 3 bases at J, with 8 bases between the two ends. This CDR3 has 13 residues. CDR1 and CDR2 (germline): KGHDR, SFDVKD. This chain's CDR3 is CATSEGWEETQYF. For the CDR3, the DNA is TGTGCCACCAGTGAGGGTTGGGAAGAGACCCAGTACTTC.

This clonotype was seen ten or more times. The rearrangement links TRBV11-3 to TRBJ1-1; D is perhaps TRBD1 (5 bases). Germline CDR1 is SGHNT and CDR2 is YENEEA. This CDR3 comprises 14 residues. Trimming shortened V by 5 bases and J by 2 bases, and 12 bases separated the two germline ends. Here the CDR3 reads CASSRPGLNTEAFF. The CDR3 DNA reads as TGTGCCAGCAGCCGACCGGGACTTAACACTGAAGCTTTCTTT.

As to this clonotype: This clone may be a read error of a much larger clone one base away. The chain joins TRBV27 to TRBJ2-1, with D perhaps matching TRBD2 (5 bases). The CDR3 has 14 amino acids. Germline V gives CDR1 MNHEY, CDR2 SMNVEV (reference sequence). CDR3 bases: TGTGTCAGCAGTTGGTATCTAGCCGACAATGAGCAGTTCTTC. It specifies CVSSWYLADNEQFF.

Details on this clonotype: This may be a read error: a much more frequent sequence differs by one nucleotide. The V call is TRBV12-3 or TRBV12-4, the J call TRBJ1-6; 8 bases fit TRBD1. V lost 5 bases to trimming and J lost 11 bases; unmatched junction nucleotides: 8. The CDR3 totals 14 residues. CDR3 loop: CASSRQGAHPPLHF. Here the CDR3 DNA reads TGTGCCAGCAGTCGGCAGGGGGCTCATCCACCCCTCCACTTT.

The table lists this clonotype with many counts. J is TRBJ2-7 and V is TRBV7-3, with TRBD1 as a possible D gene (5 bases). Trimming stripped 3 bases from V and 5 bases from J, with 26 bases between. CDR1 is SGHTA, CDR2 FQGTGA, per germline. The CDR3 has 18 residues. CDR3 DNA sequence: TGTGCCAGCAGCTTCCCCATATTAGGACCAGGGCCCGTCCACGAGCAGTACTTC. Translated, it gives CASSFPILGPGPVHEQYF.